This T cell receptor (beta chain) was identified in a study of T and B cells in COVID-19 patients (dated by TCRdb to the early 2020s). In the study overall: In this study, adaptive immunity was profiled in COVID-19 patients who either had active infection or had recovered, using TRB and IGH repertoire sequencing of peripheral blood. The recovered cohort included approximately 19 patients who contributed 20 to 25 samples, and most of those patients had mild to moderate COVID-19 that was managed on an outpatient basis. A median age of around 33 years was recorded in the recovered cohort versus 60 to 85 years in the active-infection cohort. In the active-infection cohort, 12 of 20 patients were critically ill and required mechanical ventilation or ECMO. In the active-infection cohort, nine tenths of the roughly 20 patients had comorbidities linked to unfavorable COVID-19 outcome. Over 8 million TCR sequences were analysed from a TCR and BCR sequence repository that comprised over 35 patients and 65 or so time points. Because samples were available both during active disease and after recovery, a couple of patients were counted in both the recovered and the active cohorts. An age-matched reference group of 39 healthy donors negative for COVID-19 antibodies served as the comparison for repertoire analyses. Up to about 10 follow-up blood samples were collected per patient, with some samples spanning different disease stages in the same individual. What the authors observed across the whole study: The cohort was considered too small for HLA contributions to COVID-19 susceptibility or severity to be assessed. The reported TCR clusters were stated to require prospective validation before clinical use. A total of 2,200 or so TCR clusters were exclusive to the recovered cohort, and approximately 31 of those clusters were low-pGen clusters. During active COVID-19 the TRB repertoires were highly clonal, but at recovery diversity and richness rose above the levels seen in healthy donors. Specific T cell subsets (CD4+/Treg/CD8+) and sorted SARS-CoV-2-responsive or tetramer+ T cells had not yet been sequenced, and the corresponding sequencing experiments were ongoing. TRBV/TRBJ gene usage was reported as strongly skewed in patients with COVID-19. Blood samples obtained from mildly ill patients during symptoms, as well as early samples obtained from severe cases, were available only in scarce numbers.

The sequencer was an Illumina MiSeq. Multiplex PCR with BIOMED2 TRB-A/B primer pools was used to amplify TRB rearrangements. Two consecutive PCRs added Illumina-compatible adapters and 7-nucleotide sample barcodes to the amplicons. Phusion HS II polymerase was used for all library PCRs. The amplicons were purified from gel with the NucleoSpin Gel and PCR Clean-up kit, measured on Qubit, and then pooled at about 4 nM. Amplicon pool quality was checked on an Agilent 2100 Bioanalyzer before Illumina next-generation sequencing. For the original study's pipeline: Annotation of TRB rearrangements was done in MiXCR 3.0.8 with the default MiXCR reference library. Non-productive reads and sequences with fewer than 2 reads were removed, and every unique CDR3 nucleotide sequence was treated as one clone. Clonality, diversity, richness and V-J gene usage were computed in R 3.5.1. GLIPH2 was used to cluster TCRs by CDR3 similarity, and OLGA was used to calculate generation probabilities. GLIPH2 clusters were kept only if they contained at least four unique TCR clonotypes found in at least three individuals. Starting from the raw public reads, TCRdb applied fastp trimming at Q25, assembled clones with MiXCR and retained in-frame beta chains. A single entry per CDR3 protein holds the most common genes and DNA from its merged rows. The authors' filters were not applied to this entry. Within this sample are about 8,400 distinct CDR3 sequences, with about 25% of them counted one time only. Roughly 6.1% of the sample rests with the top ten.

This clonotype was detected only a few times. Its recognized antigen is unknown. The record has no base qualities; no much larger clone is one base away. Genomic DNA extracted from blood was used in amounts of 250-500 ng for amplification of TRB repertoires. The TCR was taken from a human donor who had recovered from COVID-19. The sample taken for sequencing was blood.

In nucleotide form, the sequence is TGTGCCAGCAGCCCAGGACAGAGCCATCAGCCCCAGCATTTT. Its translation is CASSPGQSHQPQHF. The V gene is TRBV7-6 and the J gene is TRBJ1-5, and TRBD1 may be the D gene, going by 6 matching bases. The junction shows trimming of 5 bases on V and 5 bases on J, plus 13 bases between the germline ends. The CDR3 runs 14 residues from the cysteine to the phenylalanine. This entry keeps only the CDR3 DNA: 42 bases, framed from base 1. CDR1 SGHVS and CDR2 FNYEAQ are derived from the germline V gene.